Below, 8 T cell receptor beta chains from the same sample are listed, as sequenced in a study of shared clonotypes between healthy human individuals (dated by TCRdb to 2019 to 2021). Libraries were prepared through the immunoSEQ multiplex PCR assay. TCRdb limited this immuneACCESS table to in-frame rearrangements with V and J called. A share of clones is missing; checked studies link under half to unresolved V genes, and the rest is unexplained. For this sample the table gives about 330,000 clones, of which roughly 70% were detected only once. The ten largest make up about 9.4% of the sample. Sequenced sample: memory CD4+ T cells sorted from blood. Per the publication, the cell subset or site label means: CD45RA-negative fraction. The receptors were gathered from a man aged 30 to 45 in good health.

About this clone itself: This specimen includes other DNA sequences encoding the same CDR3. This chain joins TRBV18 and TRBJ2-7; D is perhaps TRBD1 (5 bases). This CDR3 is 15 amino acids long. Trimming left V 3 bases short and J 1 base short, with 13 bases between. Germline CDR1 and CDR2: KGHSH and LQKENI. Here the CDR3 DNA reads TGTGCCAGCTCACCTGGCACAGGCATTTCCTACGAGCAGTACTTC. Translating it yields CASSPGTGISYEQYF. Variable domain in full (rest from reference TRBV18 and TRBJ2-7): NAGVMQNPRHLVRRRGQEARLRCSPMKGHSHVYWYRQLPEEGLKFMVYLQKENIIDESGMPKERFSAEFPKEGPSILRIQQVVRGDSAAYFCASSPGTGISYEQYFGPGTRLTVT.

This clone appeared once. This sequence joins TRBV9 and TRBJ1-3; 11 nucleotides match TRBD1. Germline V gene lookup returns CDR1 SGDLS and CDR2 YYNGEE. J gave up 7 bases and V 0 bases, and 0 bases lay outside the gene matches. The CDR3 consists of 14 residues. The CDR3 coding sequence is TGTGCCAGCAGCGTAGGGACAGGGGGCAACACCATATATTTT. It encodes CASSVGTGGNTIYF.

There are a few counts of this clone. The chain uses TRBV6-1 and TRBJ2-2; D call uncertain. Germline assignment: CDR1 MNHNS and CDR2 SASEGT. Trimming cost V 4 bases and J 5 bases, with 11 bases left between them. This CDR3 contains 14 residues. The CDR3 nucleotides read TGTGCCAGCAGTGCCAGTGCCGAGACCGGGGAGCTGTTTTTT. It translates to CASSASAETGELFF.

This chain joins TRBV9 and TRBJ1-2, with a tentative D call TRBD1 (6 bases). The V end was cut by 0 bases, the J end by 2 bases, with 8 bases between. The length of the CDR3 is 14 residues. Germline V CDR1 and CDR2: SGDLS, YYNGEE. The CDR3 nucleotides read TGTGCCAGCAGCGTAGGGGGGGCAAACTATGGCTACACCTTC. Amino acid sequence: CASSVGGANYGYTF.

This clone was found many times. This sequence joins TRBV18 and TRBJ2-7, with 8 bases fitting TRBD2. Germline trimming cut 0 bases from V and 6 bases from J; bases unmatched to any gene: 7. The CDR3 spans 15 residues. The V gene's germline CDR1 is KGHSH and CDR2 LQKENI. CDR3 protein: CASSPPNGRATEQYF. CDR3 DNA sequence: TGTGCCAGCTCACCACCGAACGGGAGGGCCACCGAGCAGTACTTC.

J is TRBJ2-1 and V is TRBV7-2, with 14 nucleotides matching TRBD2. This CDR3 is 16 amino acids long. The germline V gene encodes CDR1 SGHTA and CDR2 FQGNSA. The ends lost 2 bases at V and 6 bases at J; junction bases unmatched: 3. The CDR3 is CASSLLTSGRGNEQFF. The CDR3 DNA follows: TGTGCCAGCAGCTTATTGACTAGCGGGAGGGGCAATGAGCAGTTCTTC.

J is TRBJ1-1 and V is TRBV7-9, with TRBD1 matching 9 bases. With V trimmed by 4 bases and J by 2 bases, 5 bases remained unmatched. CDR3 size: 15 residues. Germline loops: CDR1 SEHNR, CDR2 FQNEAQ (reference sequence). The CDR3 sequence: CASSWTGVRNTEAFF. The DNA of the CDR3 is TGTGCCAGCAGCTGGACAGGGGTCCGAAACACTGAAGCTTTCTTT.

The chain has TRBV11-1 and TRBJ2-7; the match to TRBD2 covers 11 bases. The length of the CDR3 is 16 residues. Per germline, CDR1 SGHAT and CDR2 FQDESV (reference sequence). After removal of 5 bases from V and 4 bases from J, the junction contained 10 bases not matched to a gene. DNA of the CDR3: TGTGCCAGCAGCCCGGAGGGGACTAGCGGAGGATACGAGCAGTACTTC. This sequence encodes CASSPEGTSGGYEQYF.